This entry describes one TCR beta chain. The sort gate was single viable CD3+CD4+CD8-CD45RO+ cells for memory CD4+ T cells. V lost 2 bases, J lost 3 bases, and 8 bases lay in between. This CDR3 has 13 residues. Germline V lookup: CDR1 MNHEY, CDR2 SVGAGI. This entry belongs to a study of memory CD4+ T cells and cytomegalovirus serostatus. Per the original methods: After removing out-of-frame reads, 2,204,828 distinct TCRbeta sequences remained. The assay was immunoSEQ multiplex PCR, and TCRdb's table has in-frame clones only and misses some. That table furnishes V, J and clone size, whereas the DNA furnished D and trimming. In the table there are approximately 42,000 clones, 79% of which are singletons.

The J gene is TRBJ2-7, the V gene TRBV6-5, with D unclear. This clonotype originated in an adult in good health and CMV-seronegative. The specimen was memory CD4+ T cells from blood. The CDR3 sequence is CASSYGSVYEQYF. For the CDR3, the DNA is TGTGCCAGCAGTTACGGGTCGGTCTACGAGCAGTACTTC.